The 17 T cell receptor beta chains given below trace back to one sample, sequenced in a study of early T cells in non-severe SARS-CoV-2 infection. TCRdb reprocessed the 5' RACE reads with MiXCR, giving one entry per CDR3 protein. Here the sample spans fewer than 85,000 distinct CDR3 sequences, around 12% being singletons. The sequenced material came from whole blood. All receptors derive from an adult who was a healthcare worker with PCR-confirmed SARS-CoV-2 infection or an uninfected control (not recorded which).

The CDR3 sequence is CASSQITGWETEAFF. The CDR3 DNA follows: TGTGCCAGCAGCCAGATAACAGGTTGGGAGACTGAAGCTTTCTTT. The V and J genes are TRBV14 and TRBJ1-1; D possibly corresponds to TRBD1 (5 bases). V shed 3 bases and J shed 5 bases, with 16 bases lying between them. The CDR3 sequence is 15 residues long. Germline lookup yields CDR1 SGHDN and CDR2 FVKESK. Based on the CDR3 plus reference TRBV14 and TRBJ1-1, the full variable domain is EAGVTQFPSHSVIEKGQTVTLRCDPISGHDNLYWYRRVMGKEIKFLLHFVKESKQDESGMPNNRFLAERTGGTYSTLKVQPAELEDSGVYFCASSQITGWETEAFFGQGTRLTVV.

This clonotype occurred many times. V gene TRBV6-2 or TRBV6-3 combines with J gene TRBJ1-1; D uncertain. The CDR3 runs to 12 residues. The V gene's germline CDR1 is MNHEY and CDR2 SVGEGT. V was pared by 2 bases and J by 8 bases, with 9 bases between. The CDR3 sequence is CASSYEASEAFF. The DNA of the CDR3 is TGTGCCAGCAGTTACGAAGCCTCAGAAGCTTTCTTT.

This clonotype has at least ten counts. The gene calls are TRBV5-4 and TRBJ2-4; 8 bases are shared with TRBD2. The CDR3 has 17 amino acids. Unmatched junction bases numbered 16, after V lost 4 bases and J lost 7 bases. The germline V gene has CDR1 SGHNT and CDR2 YYREEE (reference sequence). The CDR3, as DNA: TGTGCCAGCAGCCCCAGGTCTGCCGGGAGGGCGGGCAACATTCAGTACTTC. Translating gives CASSPRSAGRAGNIQYF.

V and J are TRBV20-1 and TRBJ2-1; D may match TRBD1 or TRBD2 (5 bases each). Germline-derived CDR1 and CDR2 are DFQATT and SNEGSKA (reference sequence). The CDR3 covers 14 residues. The ends were cut back, 6 bases at V and 5 bases at J, with 17 bases in the middle. CDR3 region: CSATARDGHNEQFF. The DNA of the CDR3 is TGCAGTGCGACGGCCCGGGACGGGCACAATGAGCAGTTCTTC.

Turning to this clonotype: This may come from a read error, since a much larger clone is one base off. The V call is TRBV28, the J call TRBJ2-1; D perhaps matches TRBD2 (6 bases). The CDR3 is made up of 13 amino acids. Germline V CDR1 and CDR2: MDHEN, SYDVKM. The CDR3 spells CASNLSLASEQFF. The CDR3 DNA is TGTGCCAGCAATTTATCCCTAGCGAGTGAGCAGTTCTTC.

This chain joins TRBV27 and TRBJ2-7; D not resolved. V lost 6 bases and J lost 0, with 12 bases in between. The CDR3 consists of 14 residues. The germline V gene encodes CDR1 MNHEY and CDR2 SMNVEV (reference sequence). The CDR3 sequence is CASRCTRDSYEQYF. CDR3 DNA sequence: TGTGCCAGCAGGTGCACAAGGGACTCCTACGAGCAGTACTTC.

This clonotype appeared many times. This sequence joins TRBV5-4 and TRBJ2-3; a weak D match, TRBD2 (6 bases). The CDR3 extends over 14 amino acids. CDR1 is SGHNT and CDR2 is YYREEE in the germline V gene (reference sequence). The V end was cut by 3 bases, the J end by 4 bases, with 12 bases between. CDR3 amino acids: CASSSGVGADTQYF. CDR3 bases: TGTGCCAGCAGCTCGGGGGTAGGGGCAGATACGCAGTATTTT.

This clonotype has at least ten counts. The CDR3 sequence is CASSVVSTDTQYF. CDR3 DNA sequence: TGTGCCAGCAGCGTAGTTAGCACAGATACGCAGTATTTT. The V and J genes are TRBV9 and TRBJ2-3; no clear D gene. The CDR3 has 13 residues. Trimming cost V 0 bases and J 0 bases, with 2 bases left between them. The germline gives CDR1 SGDLS, CDR2 YYNGEE.

This clonotype appeared many times. The chain has TRBV28 and TRBJ1-1; the D gene is possibly TRBD1 (6 bases). Germline CDR1 and CDR2: MDHEN and SYDVKM. This CDR3 has 13 amino acids. The germline V and J ends were trimmed by 5 bases and 1 base, with 8 bases remaining between them. The chain's CDR3 is CASSTGRNTEAFF. DNA of the CDR3: TGTGCCAGCAGTACAGGGAGGAACACTGAAGCTTTCTTT. The full variable domain, with the rest looked up from reference TRBV28 and TRBJ1-1, is DVKVTQSSRYLVKRTGEKVFLECVQDMDHENMFWYRQDPGLGLRLIYFSYDVKMKEKGDIPEGYSVSREKKERFSLILESASTNQTSMYLCASSTGRNTEAFFGQGTRLTVV.

This clonotype came up many times. The V call is TRBV27, the J call TRBJ1-1; D uncertain. V lost 1 base to trimming and J lost 3 bases, with 6 bases between them. The germline gives CDR1 MNHEY, CDR2 SMNVEV (reference sequence). CDR3 length: 13 amino acids. CDR3 coding DNA: TGTGCCAGCAGTTTATACGGGGACACTGAAGCTTTCTTT. Amino acids: CASSLYGDTEAFF.

This clonotype was found many times. The gene calls are TRBV5-1 and TRBJ1-2; D remains ambiguous. The germline CDR1 and CDR2 sequences are SGHRS and YFSETQ. V lost 0 bases to trimming and J lost 8 bases, with 14 bases between them. The CDR3 sequence is 14 residues long. CDR3: CASSLVGRRVGYTF. CDR3 in DNA: TGCGCCAGCAGCTTGGTGGGCAGGCGGGTCGGCTACACCTTC.

V usage is TRBV18 and J usage is TRBJ2-7; a weak D match, TRBD1 (6 bases). CDR3 length: 13 residues. The V gene lost 3 bases and the J gene lost 3 bases, with 9 bases spanning the gap. Germline loops: CDR1 KGHSH, CDR2 LQKENI. The CDR3 coding sequence is TGTGCCAGCTCACCCGCAGGGGTCTACGAGCAGTACTTC. The encoded protein is CASSPAGVYEQYF.

This clonotype came up many times. This chain connects TRBV29-1 to TRBJ1-2; D is uncertain. Trimming stripped 2 bases from V and 8 bases from J, with 9 bases between. The germline V gene has CDR1 SQVTM and CDR2 ANQGSEA. The CDR3 covers 11 residues. In DNA, the CDR3 is TGCAGCGTTGAACGGGGAAGCGGCTACACCTTC. It translates to CSVERGSGYTF.

This clonotype was recorded at least ten times. The chain combines TRBV18 with TRBJ2-7, with 10 bases aligning to TRBD1. CDR1 and CDR2 (germline): KGHSH, LQKENI. Losses at the gene ends were 4 bases for V and 7 bases for J; bases not matched to a gene: 10. This CDR3 contains 15 residues. This chain's CDR3 is CASSQGRQGAWEQYF. The CDR3, as DNA: TGTGCCAGCTCACAGGGGCGACAGGGGGCGTGGGAGCAGTACTTC. The full variable domain, rest sourced from reference TRBV18 and TRBJ2-7, is NAGVMQNPRHLVRRRGQEARLRCSPMKGHSHVYWYRQLPEEGLKFMVYLQKENIIDESGMPKERFSAEFPKEGPSILRIQQVVRGDSAAYFCASSQGRQGAWEQYFGPGTRLTVT.

This clonotype was found many times. The J gene is TRBJ2-5, the V gene TRBV7-8; TRBD2 matches 9 bases. The V gene's germline CDR1 is SGHVS and CDR2 FQNEAQ. Germline trimming cut 5 bases from V and 9 bases from J; bases unmatched to any gene: 7. This CDR3 spans 13 amino acids. CDR3 in amino acids: CASSLSASGAQYF. The CDR3 nucleotides read TGTGCCAGCAGCCTCAGCGCTAGCGGGGCCCAGTACTTC.

The rearrangement uses TRBV20-1 and TRBJ2-1; 7 bases are shared with TRBD1. Germline CDR1 and CDR2: DFQATT and SNEGSKA (reference sequence). The CDR3 has 12 amino acids. Germline trimming cut 5 bases from V and 8 bases from J; bases unmatched to any gene: 6. The CDR3 DNA follows: TGCAGTGCTGGCCGGCAGGGGGATGAGCAGTTCTTC. Protein product: CSAGRQGDEQFF.

There are many counts of this clonotype. The rearrangement uses TRBV4-1 and TRBJ2-2; no firm D call. The CDR3 has 13 residues. The germline V gene encodes CDR1 MGHRA and CDR2 YSYEKL. Deletions cut 1 base from V and 7 bases from J, with 7 bases between. CDR3 sequence reads: CASSQGLYGELFF. The CDR3 DNA follows: TGCGCCAGCAGCCAAGGGTTGTACGGGGAGCTGTTTTTT.